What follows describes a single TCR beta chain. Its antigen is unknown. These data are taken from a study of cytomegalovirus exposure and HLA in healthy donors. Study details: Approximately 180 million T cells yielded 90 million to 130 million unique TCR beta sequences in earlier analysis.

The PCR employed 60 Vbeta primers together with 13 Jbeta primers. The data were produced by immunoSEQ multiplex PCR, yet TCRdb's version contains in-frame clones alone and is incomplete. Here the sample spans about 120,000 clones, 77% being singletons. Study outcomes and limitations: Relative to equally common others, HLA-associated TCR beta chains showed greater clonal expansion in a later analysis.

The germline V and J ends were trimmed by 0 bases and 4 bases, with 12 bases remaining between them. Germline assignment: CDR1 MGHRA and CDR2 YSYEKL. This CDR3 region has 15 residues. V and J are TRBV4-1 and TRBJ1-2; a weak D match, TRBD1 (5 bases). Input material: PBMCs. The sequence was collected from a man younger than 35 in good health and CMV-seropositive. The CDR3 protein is CASSQDATESYGYTF. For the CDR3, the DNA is TGCGCCAGCAGCCAAGATGCGACAGAATCCTATGGCTACACCTTC.